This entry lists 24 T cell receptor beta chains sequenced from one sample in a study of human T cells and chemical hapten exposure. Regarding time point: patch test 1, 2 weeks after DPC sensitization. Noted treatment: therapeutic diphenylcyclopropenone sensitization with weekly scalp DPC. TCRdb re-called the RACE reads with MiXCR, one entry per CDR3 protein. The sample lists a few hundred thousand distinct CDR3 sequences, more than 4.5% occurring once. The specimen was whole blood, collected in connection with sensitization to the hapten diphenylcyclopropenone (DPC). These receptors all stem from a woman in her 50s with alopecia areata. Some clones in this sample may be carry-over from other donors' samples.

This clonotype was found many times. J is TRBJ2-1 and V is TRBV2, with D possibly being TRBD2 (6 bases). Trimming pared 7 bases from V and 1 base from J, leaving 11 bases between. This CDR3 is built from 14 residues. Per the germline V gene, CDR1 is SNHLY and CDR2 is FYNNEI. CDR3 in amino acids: CASTGLVSYNEQFF. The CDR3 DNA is TGTGCCAGCACGGGACTCGTATCCTACAATGAGCAGTTCTTC.

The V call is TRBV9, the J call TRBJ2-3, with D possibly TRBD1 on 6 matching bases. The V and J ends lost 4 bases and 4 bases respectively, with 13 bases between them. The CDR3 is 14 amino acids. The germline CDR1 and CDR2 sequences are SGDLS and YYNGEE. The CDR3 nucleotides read TGTGCCAGCAGCACACTGGGGGCCCCAGATACGCAGTATTTT. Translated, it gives CASSTLGAPDTQYF.

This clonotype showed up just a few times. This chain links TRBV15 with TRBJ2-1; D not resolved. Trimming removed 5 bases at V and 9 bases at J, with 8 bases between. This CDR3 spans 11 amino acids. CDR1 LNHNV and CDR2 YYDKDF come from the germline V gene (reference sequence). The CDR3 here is CATSGVGEQFF. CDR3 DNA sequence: TGTGCCACCAGCGGGGTGGGTGAGCAGTTCTTC.

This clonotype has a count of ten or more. In DNA form, the CDR3 reads TGTGCCAGCAGCCCCTGGGGGGGCCTAAATTCACCCCTCCACTTT. Translating it yields CASSPWGGLNSPLHF. V gene TRBV7-2 combines with J gene TRBJ1-6, with D perhaps TRBD1 (6 bases). Trimming cost V 5 bases and J 7 bases, with 15 bases left between them. The CDR3 loop spans 15 amino acids. The germline V gene has CDR1 SGHTA and CDR2 FQGNSA.

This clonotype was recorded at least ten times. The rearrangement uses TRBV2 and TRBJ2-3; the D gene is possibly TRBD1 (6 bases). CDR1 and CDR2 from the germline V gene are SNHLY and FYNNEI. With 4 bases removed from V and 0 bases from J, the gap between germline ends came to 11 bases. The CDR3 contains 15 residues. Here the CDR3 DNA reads TGTGCCAGCAGTGGAGGACAGTTTAGCACAGATACGCAGTATTTT. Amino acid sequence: CASSGGQFSTDTQYF.

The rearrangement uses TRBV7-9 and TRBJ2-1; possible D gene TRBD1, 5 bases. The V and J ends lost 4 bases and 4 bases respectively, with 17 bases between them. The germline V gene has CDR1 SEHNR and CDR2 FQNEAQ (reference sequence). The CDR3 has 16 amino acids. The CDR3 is CASSWSGAGSYNEQFF. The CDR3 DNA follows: TGTGCCAGCAGCTGGTCTGGGGCAGGGTCTTACAATGAGCAGTTCTTC.

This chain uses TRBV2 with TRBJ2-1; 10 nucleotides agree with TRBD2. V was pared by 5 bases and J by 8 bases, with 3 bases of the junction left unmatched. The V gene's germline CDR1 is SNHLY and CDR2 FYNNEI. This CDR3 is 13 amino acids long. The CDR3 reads CASSLGTSDEQFF. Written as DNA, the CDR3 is TGTGCCAGCAGTCTCGGGACTAGCGATGAGCAGTTCTTC.

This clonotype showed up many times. CDR3 region: CASSLAVYNSPLHF. CDR3 nucleotide sequence: TGTGCCAGCAGCTTAGCCGTATATAATTCACCCCTCCACTTT. This sequence joins TRBV7-2 and TRBJ1-6; D uncertain. The CDR3 spans 14 residues. CDR1 is SGHTA, CDR2 FQGNSA, per germline. Trimming cost V 0 bases and J 4 bases, with 4 bases left between them.

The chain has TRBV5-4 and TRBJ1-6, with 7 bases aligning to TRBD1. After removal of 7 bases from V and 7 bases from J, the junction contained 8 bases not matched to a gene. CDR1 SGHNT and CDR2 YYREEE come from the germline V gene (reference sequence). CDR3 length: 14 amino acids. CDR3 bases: TGTGCCAGCCGAGACAGGGCTGGGAATTCACCCCTCCACTTT. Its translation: CASRDRAGNSPLHF.

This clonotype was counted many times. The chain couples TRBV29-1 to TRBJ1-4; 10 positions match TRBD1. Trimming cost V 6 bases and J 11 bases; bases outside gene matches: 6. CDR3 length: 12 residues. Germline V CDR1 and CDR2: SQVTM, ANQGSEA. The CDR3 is CSVPGQGGKLFF. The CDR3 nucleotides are TGCAGCGTGCCCGGACAGGGGGGGAAACTGTTTTTT.

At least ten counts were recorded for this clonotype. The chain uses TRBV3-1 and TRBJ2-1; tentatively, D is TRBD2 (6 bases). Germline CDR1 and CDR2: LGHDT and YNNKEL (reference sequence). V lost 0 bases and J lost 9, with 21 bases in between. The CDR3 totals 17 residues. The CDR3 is CASSQEGFGGLGAEQFF. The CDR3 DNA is TGTGCCAGCAGCCAAGAGGGATTCGGAGGGCTGGGTGCTGAGCAGTTCTTC.

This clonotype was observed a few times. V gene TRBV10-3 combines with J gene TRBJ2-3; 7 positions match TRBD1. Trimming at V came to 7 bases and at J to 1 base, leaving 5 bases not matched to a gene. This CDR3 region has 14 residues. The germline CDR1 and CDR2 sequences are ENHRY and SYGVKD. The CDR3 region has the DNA TGTGCCATCAAATCCGGGACAGGCACAGATACGCAGTATTTT. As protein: CAIKSGTGTDTQYF.

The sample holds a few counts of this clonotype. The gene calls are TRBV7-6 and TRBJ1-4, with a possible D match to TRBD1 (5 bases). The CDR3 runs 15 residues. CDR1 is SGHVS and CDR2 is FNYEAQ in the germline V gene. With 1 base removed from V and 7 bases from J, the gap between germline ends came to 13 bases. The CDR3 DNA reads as TGTGCCAGCAGCTTAGGACCCAATCAGGGTGAAAAACTGTTTTTT. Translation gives CASSLGPNQGEKLFF.

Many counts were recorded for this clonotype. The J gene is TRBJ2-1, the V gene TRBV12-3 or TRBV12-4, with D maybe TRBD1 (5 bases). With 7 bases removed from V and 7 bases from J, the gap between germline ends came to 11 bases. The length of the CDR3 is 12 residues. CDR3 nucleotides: TGTGCCAGCACCAAACCAGGGAATGAGCAGTTCTTC. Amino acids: CASTKPGNEQFF.

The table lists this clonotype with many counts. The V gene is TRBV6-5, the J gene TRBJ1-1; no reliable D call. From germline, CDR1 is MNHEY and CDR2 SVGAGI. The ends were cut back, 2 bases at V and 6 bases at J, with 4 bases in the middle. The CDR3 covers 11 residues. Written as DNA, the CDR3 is TGTGCCAGCAGTTACGCCTCTGAAGCTTTCTTT. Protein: CASSYASEAFF.

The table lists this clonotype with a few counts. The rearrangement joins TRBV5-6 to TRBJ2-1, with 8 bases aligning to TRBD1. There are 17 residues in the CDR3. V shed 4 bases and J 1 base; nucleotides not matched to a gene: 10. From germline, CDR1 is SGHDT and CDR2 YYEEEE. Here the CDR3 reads CASSITGGIFSYNEQFF. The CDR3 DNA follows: TGTGCCAGCAGCATAACAGGGGGAATATTTTCCTACAATGAGCAGTTCTTC.

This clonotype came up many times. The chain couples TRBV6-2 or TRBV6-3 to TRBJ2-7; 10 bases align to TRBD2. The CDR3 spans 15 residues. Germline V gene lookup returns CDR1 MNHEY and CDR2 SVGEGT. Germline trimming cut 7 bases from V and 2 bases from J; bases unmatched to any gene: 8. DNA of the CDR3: TGTGCCAGCACCGAAAAGCGGGAGGGCCCCTACGAGCAGTACTTC. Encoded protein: CASTEKREGPYEQYF.

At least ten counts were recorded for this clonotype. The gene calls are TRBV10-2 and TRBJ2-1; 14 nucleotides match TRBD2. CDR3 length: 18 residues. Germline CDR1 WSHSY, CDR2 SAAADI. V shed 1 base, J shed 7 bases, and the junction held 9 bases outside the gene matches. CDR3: CASSEWGTSGSFGNEQFF. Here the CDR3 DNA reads TGCGCCAGCAGTGAGTGGGGGACTAGCGGGAGCTTTGGGAATGAGCAGTTCTTC.

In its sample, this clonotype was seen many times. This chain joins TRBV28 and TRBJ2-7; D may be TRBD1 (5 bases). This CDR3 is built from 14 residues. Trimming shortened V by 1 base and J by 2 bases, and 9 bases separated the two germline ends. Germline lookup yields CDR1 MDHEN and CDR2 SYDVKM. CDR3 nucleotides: TGTGCCAGCAGTTTATTTAGGGGTCCCTACGAGCAGTACTTC. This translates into CASSLFRGPYEQYF.

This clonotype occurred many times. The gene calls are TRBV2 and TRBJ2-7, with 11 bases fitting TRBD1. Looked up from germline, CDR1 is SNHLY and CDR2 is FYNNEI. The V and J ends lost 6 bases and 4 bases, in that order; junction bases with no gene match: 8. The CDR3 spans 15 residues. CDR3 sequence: CASSSRDRGRYEQYF. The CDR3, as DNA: TGTGCCAGCAGCTCCCGGGACAGGGGGAGGTACGAGCAGTACTTC.

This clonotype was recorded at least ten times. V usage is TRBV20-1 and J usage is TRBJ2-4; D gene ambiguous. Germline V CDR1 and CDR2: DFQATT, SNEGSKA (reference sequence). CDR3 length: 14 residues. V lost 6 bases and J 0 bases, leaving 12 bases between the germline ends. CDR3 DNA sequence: TGCAGTGCCGCCCGACACCTAGCCAAAAACATTCAGTACTTC. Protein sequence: CSAARHLAKNIQYF.

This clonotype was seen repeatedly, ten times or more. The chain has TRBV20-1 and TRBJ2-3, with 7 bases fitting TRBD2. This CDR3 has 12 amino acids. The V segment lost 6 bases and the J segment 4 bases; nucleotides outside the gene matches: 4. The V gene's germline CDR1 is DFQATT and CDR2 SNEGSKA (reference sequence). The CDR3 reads CSAIAGPDTQYF. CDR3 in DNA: TGCAGTGCCATAGCGGGCCCAGATACGCAGTATTTT.

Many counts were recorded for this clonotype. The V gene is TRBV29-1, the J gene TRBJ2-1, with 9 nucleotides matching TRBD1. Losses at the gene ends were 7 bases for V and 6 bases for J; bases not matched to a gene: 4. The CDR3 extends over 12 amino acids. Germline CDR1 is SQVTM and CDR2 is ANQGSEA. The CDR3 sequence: CSGGQGGNEQFF. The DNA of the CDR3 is TGCAGCGGGGGACAGGGAGGCAATGAGCAGTTCTTC.

The CDR3 region is CASSPPQGSAVKAFF. CDR3 coding DNA: TGTGCCAGCTCACCACCTCAGGGGTCGGCTGTAAAAGCTTTCTTT. This chain links TRBV18 with TRBJ1-1; the D gene is possibly TRBD1 (6 bases). V lost 0 bases, J lost 9 bases, and 17 bases lay in between. Germline loops: CDR1 KGHSH, CDR2 LQKENI. The CDR3 is made up of 15 amino acids.